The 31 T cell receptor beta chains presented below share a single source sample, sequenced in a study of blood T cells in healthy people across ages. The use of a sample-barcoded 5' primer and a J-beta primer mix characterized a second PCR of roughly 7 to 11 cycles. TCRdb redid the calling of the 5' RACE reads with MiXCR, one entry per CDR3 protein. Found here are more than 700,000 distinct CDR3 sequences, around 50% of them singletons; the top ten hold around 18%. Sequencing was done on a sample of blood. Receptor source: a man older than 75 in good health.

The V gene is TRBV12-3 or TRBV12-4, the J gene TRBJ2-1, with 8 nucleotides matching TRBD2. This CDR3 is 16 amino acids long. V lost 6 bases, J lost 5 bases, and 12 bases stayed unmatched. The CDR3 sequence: CASRVPGRAGDNEQFF. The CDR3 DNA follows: TGTGCCAGCAGAGTACCGGGACGAGCGGGGGACAATGAGCAGTTCTTC.

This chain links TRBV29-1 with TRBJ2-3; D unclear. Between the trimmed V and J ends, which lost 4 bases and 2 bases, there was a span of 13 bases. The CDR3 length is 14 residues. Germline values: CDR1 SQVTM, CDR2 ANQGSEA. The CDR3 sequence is CSVVGLLDTDTQYF. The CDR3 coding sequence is TGCAGCGTTGTTGGGTTGTTAGACACAGATACGCAGTATTTT.

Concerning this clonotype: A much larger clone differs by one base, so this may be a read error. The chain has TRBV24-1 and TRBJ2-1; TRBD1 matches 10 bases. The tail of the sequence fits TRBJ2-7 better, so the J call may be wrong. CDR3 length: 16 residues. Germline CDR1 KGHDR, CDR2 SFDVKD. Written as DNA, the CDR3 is TGTGCCACCAGTGAACCCGGGACAGGGGTGCGCAATGAGCAGTACTTC. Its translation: CATSEPGTGVRNEQYF.

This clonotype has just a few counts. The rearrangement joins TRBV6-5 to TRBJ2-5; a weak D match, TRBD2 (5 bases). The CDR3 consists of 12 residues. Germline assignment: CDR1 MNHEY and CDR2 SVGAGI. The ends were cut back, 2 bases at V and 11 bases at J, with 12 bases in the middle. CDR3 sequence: CASSYRGSGQYF. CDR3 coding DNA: TGTGCCAGCAGTTACCGAGGGAGTGGGCAGTACTTC.

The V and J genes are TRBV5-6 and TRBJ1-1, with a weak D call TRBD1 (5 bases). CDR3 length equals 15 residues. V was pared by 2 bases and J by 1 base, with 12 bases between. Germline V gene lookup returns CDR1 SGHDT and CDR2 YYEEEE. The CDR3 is CASSFGGAKNTEAFF. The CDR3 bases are TGTGCCAGCAGCTTCGGAGGGGCCAAGAACACTGAAGCTTTCTTT.

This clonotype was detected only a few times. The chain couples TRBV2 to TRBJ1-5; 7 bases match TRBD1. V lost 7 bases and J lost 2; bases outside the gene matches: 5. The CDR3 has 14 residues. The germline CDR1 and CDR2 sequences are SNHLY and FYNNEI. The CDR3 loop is CASNRGRGNQPQHF. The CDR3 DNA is TGTGCCAGCAATAGGGGGCGAGGCAATCAGCCCCAGCATTTT.

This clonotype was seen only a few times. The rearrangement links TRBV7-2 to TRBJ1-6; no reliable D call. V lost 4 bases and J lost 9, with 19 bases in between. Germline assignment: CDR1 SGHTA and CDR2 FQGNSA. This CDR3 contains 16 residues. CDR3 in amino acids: CASSSEVSIRSSPLHF. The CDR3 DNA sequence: TGTGCCAGCAGCTCTGAGGTCTCAATACGTAGTTCACCCCTCCACTTT.

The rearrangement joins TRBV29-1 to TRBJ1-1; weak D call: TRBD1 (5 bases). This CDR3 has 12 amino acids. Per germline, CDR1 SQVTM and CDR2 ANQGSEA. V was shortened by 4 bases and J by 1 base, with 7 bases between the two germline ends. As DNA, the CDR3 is TGCAGCGTTGCGGGGGGGAACACTGAAGCTTTCTTT. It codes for CSVAGGNTEAFF.

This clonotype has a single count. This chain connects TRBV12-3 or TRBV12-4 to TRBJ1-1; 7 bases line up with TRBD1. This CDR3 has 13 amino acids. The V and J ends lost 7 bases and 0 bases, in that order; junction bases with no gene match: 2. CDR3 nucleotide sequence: TGTGCCAGCACACAGGGGATGAACACTGAAGCTTTCTTT. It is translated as CASTQGMNTEAFF.

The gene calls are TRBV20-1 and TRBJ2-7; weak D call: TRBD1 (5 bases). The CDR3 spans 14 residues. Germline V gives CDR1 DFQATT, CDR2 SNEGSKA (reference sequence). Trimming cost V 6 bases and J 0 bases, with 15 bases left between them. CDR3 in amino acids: CSALPIDSSYEQYF. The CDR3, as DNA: TGCAGTGCGTTGCCTATCGACAGCTCCTACGAGCAGTACTTC.

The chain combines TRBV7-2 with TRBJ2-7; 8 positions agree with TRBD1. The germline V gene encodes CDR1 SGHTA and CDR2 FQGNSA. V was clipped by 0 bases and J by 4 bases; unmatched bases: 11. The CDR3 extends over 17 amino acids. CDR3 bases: TGTGCCAGCAGCTTAGCTTGGGTTGGGCAGGGGGCGTACGAGCAGTACTTC. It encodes CASSLAWVGQGAYEQYF. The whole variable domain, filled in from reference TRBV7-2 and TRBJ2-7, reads GAGVSQSPSNKVTEKGKDVELRCDPISGHTALYWYRQSLGQGLEFLIYFQGNSAPDKSGLPSDRFSAERTGGSVSTLTIQRTQQEDSAVYLCASSLAWVGQGAYEQYFGPGTRLTVT.

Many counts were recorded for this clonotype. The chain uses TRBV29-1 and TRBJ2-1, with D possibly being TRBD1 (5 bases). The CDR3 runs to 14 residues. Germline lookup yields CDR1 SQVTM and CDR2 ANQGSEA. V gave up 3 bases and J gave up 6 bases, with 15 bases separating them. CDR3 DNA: TGCAGCGTTGAGGGCAGGGTCGCAGGCAATGAGCAGTTCTTC. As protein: CSVEGRVAGNEQFF.

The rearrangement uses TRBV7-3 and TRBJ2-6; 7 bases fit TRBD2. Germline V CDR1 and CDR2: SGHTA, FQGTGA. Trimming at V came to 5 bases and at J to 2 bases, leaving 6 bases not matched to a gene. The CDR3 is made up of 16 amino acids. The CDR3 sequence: CASSANGLAGANVLTF. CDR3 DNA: TGTGCCAGCAGCGCCAATGGACTAGCTGGGGCCAACGTCCTGACTTTC.

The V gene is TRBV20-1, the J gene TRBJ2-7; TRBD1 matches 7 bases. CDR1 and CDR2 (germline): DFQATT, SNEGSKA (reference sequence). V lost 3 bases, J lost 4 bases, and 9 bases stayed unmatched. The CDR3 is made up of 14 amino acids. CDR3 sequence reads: CSARRGQDPYEQYF. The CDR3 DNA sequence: TGCAGTGCTAGGAGAGGACAGGACCCTTACGAGCAGTACTTC.

CDR3 region: CASVLAGSSEQYF. CDR3 DNA sequence: TGTGCCAGCGTTCTAGCGGGTTCCAGTGAGCAGTACTTC. J is TRBJ2-7 and V is TRBV12-3 or TRBV12-4, with 8 nucleotides matching TRBD2. The CDR3 totals 13 residues. With 8 bases clipped from V and 7 bases from J, the junction kept 10 bases outside the gene matches.

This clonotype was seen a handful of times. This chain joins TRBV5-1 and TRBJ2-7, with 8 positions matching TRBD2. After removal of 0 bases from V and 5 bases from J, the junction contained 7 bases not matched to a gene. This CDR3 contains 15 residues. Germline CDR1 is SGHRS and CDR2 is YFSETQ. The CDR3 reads CASSLEGTGGHEQYF. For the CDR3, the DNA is TGCGCCAGCAGCTTGGAAGGAACGGGAGGGCACGAGCAGTACTTC.

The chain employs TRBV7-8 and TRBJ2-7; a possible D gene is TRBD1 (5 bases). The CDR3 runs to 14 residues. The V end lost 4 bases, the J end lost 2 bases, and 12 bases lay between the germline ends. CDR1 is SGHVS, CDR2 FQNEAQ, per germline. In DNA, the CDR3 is TGTGCCAGCAGCTCAACTCAGGGCCCCTACGAGCAGTACTTC. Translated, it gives CASSSTQGPYEQYF.

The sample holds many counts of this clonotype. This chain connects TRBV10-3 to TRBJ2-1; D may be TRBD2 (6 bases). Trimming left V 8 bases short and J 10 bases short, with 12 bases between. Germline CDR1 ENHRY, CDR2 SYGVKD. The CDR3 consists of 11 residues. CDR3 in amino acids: CAIRDLGEQFF. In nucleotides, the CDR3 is TGTGCCATCCGGGACTTGGGAGAGCAGTTCTTC.

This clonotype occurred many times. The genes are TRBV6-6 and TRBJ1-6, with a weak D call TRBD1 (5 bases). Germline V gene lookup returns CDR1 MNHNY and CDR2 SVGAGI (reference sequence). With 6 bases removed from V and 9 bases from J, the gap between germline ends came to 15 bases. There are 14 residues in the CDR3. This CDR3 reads CASSPTGQGSPLHF. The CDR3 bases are TGTGCCAGCAGCCCAACAGGCCAGGGTTCACCCCTCCACTTT.

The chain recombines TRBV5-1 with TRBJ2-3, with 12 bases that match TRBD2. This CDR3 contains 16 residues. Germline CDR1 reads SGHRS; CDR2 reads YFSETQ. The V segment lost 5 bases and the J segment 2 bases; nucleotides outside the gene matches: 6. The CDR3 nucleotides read TGCGCCAGCAGAGGAGGACTAGCGGGACCCACAGATACGCAGTATTTT. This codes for CASRGGLAGPTDTQYF.

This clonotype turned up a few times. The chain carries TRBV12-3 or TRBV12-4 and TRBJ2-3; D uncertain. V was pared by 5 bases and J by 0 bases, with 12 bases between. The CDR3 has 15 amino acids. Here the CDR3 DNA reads TGTGCCAGCAGTCAACAGACGACTAGCACAGATACGCAGTATTTT. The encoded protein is CASSQQTTSTDTQYF.

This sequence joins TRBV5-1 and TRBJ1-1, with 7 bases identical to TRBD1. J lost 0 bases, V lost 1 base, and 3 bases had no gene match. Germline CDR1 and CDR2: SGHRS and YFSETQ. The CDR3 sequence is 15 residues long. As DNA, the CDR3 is TGCGCCAGCAGCTTGCGAGGGGGCATGAACACTGAAGCTTTCTTT. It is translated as CASSLRGGMNTEAFF.

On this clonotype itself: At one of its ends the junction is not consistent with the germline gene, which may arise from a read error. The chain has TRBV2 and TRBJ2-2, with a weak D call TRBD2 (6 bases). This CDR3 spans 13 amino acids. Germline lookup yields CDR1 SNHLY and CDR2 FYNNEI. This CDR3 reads CASSYIHTGGLFF. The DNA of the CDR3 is TGTGCCAGCAGTTATATACACACCGGGGGGCTGTTTTTT.

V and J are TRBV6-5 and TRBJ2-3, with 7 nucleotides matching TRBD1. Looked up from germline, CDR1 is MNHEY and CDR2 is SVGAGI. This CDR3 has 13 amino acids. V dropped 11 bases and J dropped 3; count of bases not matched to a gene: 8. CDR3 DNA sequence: TGTGCCGGCTCAGGGGGACGGACAGATACGCAGTATTTT. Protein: CAGSGGRTDTQYF.

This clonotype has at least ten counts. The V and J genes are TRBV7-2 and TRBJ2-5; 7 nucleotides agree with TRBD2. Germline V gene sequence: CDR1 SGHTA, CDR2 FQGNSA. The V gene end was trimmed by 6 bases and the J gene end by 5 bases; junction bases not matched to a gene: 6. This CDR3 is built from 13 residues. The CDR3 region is CASRPAGRETQYF. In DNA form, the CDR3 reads TGTGCCAGCAGACCAGCGGGAAGGGAGACCCAGTACTTC.

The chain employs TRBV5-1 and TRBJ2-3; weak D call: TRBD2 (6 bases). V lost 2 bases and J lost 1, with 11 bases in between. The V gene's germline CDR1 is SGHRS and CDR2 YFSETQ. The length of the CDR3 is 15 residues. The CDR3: CASSLWGDGTDTQYF. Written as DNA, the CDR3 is TGCGCCAGCAGCTTATGGGGGGACGGCACAGATACGCAGTATTTT. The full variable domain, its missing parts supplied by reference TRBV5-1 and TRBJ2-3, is KAGVTQTPRYLIKTRGQQVTLSCSPISGHRSVSWYQQTPGQGLQFLFEYFSETQRNKGNFPGRFSGRQFSNSRSEMNVSTLELGDSALYLCASSLWGDGTDTQYFGPGTRLTVL.

This chain's CDR3 is CSARVFLPVENYEQYF. CDR3 in DNA: TGCAGTGCTAGAGTTTTCCTCCCGGTAGAAAACTACGAGCAGTACTTC. V is TRBV20-1 and J is TRBJ2-4; D gene unclear. The end of the DNA fits TRBJ2-7 better, so the J call may be wrong. The germline CDR1 and CDR2 sequences are DFQATT and SNEGSKA (reference sequence). The CDR3 length is 16 residues.

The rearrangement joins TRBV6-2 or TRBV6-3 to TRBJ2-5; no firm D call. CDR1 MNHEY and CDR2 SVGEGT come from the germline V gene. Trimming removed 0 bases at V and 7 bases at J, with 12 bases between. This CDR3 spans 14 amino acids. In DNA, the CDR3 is TGTGCCAGCAGTTACTCGGTGGTCCTGGGGACCCAGTACTTC. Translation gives CASSYSVVLGTQYF.

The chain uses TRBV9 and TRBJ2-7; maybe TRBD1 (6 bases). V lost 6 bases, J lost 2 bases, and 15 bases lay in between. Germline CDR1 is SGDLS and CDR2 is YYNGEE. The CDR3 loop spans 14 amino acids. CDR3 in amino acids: CASNSRGGTYEQYF. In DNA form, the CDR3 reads TGTGCCAGCAACTCCCGAGGGGGAACCTACGAGCAGTACTTC.

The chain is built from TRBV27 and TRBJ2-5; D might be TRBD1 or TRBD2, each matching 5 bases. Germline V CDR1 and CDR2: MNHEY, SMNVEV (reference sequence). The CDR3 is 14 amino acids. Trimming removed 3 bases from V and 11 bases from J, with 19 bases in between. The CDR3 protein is CASSFLGRAEQQYF. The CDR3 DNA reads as TGTGCCAGCAGTTTCCTGGGACGGGCCGAACAGCAGTACTTC.

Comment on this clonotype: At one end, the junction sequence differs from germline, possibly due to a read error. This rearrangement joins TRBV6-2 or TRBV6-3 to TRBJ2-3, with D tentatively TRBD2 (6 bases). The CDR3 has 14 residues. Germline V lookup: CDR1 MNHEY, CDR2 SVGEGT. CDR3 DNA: TGTGCCAGCAGCTTCGCGGGACGGGCAGAGACGCAGTATTTT. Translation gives CASSFAGRAETQYF.